This TCR beta chain was profiled in a study of T cells in Graves' hyperthyroidism and ophthalmopathy (dated by TCRdb to about 2019). A note on the overall study: Peripheral blood samples were taken at the time of initial diagnosis, prior to any treatment. The 100 or so discovery patients were randomly divided into training and test sets at a 7:3 ratio. The paper reports TCR Vbeta CDR3 sequencing of 140 or so peripheral blood samples: approximately 41 ophthalmopathy, under 80 hyperthyroidism and approximately 17 progressor patients. TCR V-J signatures able to tell the groups apart were searched for in a discovery cohort of around 95 patients, of whom roughly 42 had Graves' ophthalmopathy and around 58 had stable Graves' hyperthyroidism. Prospective prediction of ophthalmopathy was tested in an independent validation cohort of 18 to 20 hyperthyroidism patients and 17 patients who later progressed to ophthalmopathy. Thyroid tissue and blood T-cell repertoires from several Graves' hyperthyroidism patients were also compared in the study. Once sampling was done, hyperthyroidism patients were given methimazole at a starting dose of 30 mg daily, whereas ophthalmopathy patients were given high-dose intravenous methylprednisolone.

Beyond this particular receptor, the publication reports: Sample size was not statistically predetermined, and blinding of investigators to group allocation was not performed. During validation, the model predicted progression to ophthalmopathy a median of about 5.9 months ahead of onset, with around 70% sensitivity and 72.22% specificity. A model built on a 13 V-J signature distinguished ophthalmopathy from stable hyperthyroidism, reaching roughly 88% sensitivity and approximately 83% specificity in cross-validation and 80%/75% in testing. Most expanded thyroid clonotypes (frequency above 0.001) were also found in blood, which suggests that blood repertoires may mirror thyroid immune responses.

The TCR beta CDR3 regions were amplified from the RNA transcripts. For the first round of RT-PCR on the TCR CDR3, the HTBI primer set was used together with the Qiagen OneStep RT-PCR kit. A second multiplex PCR round built the libraries, followed by size selection and purification. Sequencing of the libraries was done on an Illumina HiSeq2000 using paired-end 100 bp reads. Turning to the authors' computational methods: SOAPnuke was used to process the raw data, removing reads that contained adapters or uncalled bases, had a mean Phred below 15, or lacked an exact match to the constant primer or identifier. High-quality paired reads were merged using COPE v1.2.5, and each unique nucleotide sequence was defined as a clonotype. MiTCR v1.1 was used to align clonotypes to the IMGT TRBV, TRBD and TRBJ reference segments. Analysis was restricted to V-J combinations with a frequency above 0.0001, which covered 98% to 99.2% of repertoires. The TCS score was defined as F50 (clonal expansion) divided by E x V (chaos), with BLOSUM62-based TCRdist calculated between CDR3 peptides within each V-J. Welch's t-statistics and random forest reduced around 520 V-J features to around 14, which were used in a naive Bayes classifier (R e1071). Thyroid-blood repertoire similarity was quantified with the Morisita-Horn index. Using fastp at Q25 and MiXCR, TCRdb reprocessed the public reads and kept productive beta chains. Each record represents a unique CDR3 protein, reported with the most common genes and DNA among its rows. In this record, the V and J calls reflect TCRdb's handling and not the investigators' own analysis. The sample table shows around 610,000 distinct CDR3 sequences, and approximately 14% are seen once. Around 4.5% of the sample is taken by the ten largest.

As for this clonotype: No antigen is known for it. Nothing much larger sits one base from this clone, and base qualities are not available.

V drops 9 bases and J drops 2 bases, leaving 11 bases in between. CDR1 is given as SGHRS and CDR2 as YFSETQ, both from the germline V gene. Measured from the cysteine to the phenylalanine, the CDR3 is 12 residues long. Only the CDR3 DNA is retained, 36 bases long and in frame from the first base. Moderately to severely active disease, a Clinical Activity Score of at least 3, a NOSPECS grade of at least 4, and a duration under 3 months were present in ophthalmopathy patients. Exclusion was applied to patients with uncontrolled infections, other autoimmune diseases, pregnancy or lactation. Diagnoses were based on clinical symptoms, serum thyroxine and TRAb, thyroid ultrasound and orbital computed tomography. PBMCs were isolated from 8 to 10 ml of fresh peripheral blood by Ficoll-Paque density gradient centrifugation. Trizol reagent was used to extract total RNA, and RNA quality was then checked on an Agilent 2100 Bioanalyzer.

This receptor was taken from a woman aged 40 to 50 with Graves' ophthalmopathy. Sample: blood. The sequence links TRBV5-1 to TRBJ2-5; possibly the D gene is TRBD1, per 6 matching bases. The DNA reads as follows: TGCGCCAACCCGACAGGACAAGAGACCCAGTACTTC. Translated, this is CANPTGQETQYF.